This section outlines one T cell receptor (beta chain) sequence together with its context. Its specificity is unknown. The data stem from a study of T cell responses to AZD1222 COVID-19 vaccine. Libraries were prepared by immunoSEQ multiplex PCR; TCRdb keeps only in-frame clonotypes and omits some of them. This sample has 150,000 to 200,000 clones, with around 90% found just once. Study-level points and caveats: CD4 TCRs associated with vaccination spanned spike, dominating at 160-218 and 743-854. Donors were mostly white British, more females; clonal diversity possibly underestimated. Seropositive at baseline were only a handful of AZD1222 recipients.

The CDR3 extends over 13 amino acids. Trimming took 1 base from V and 4 from J, leaving 7 bases between them. The rearrangement links TRBV12-3 or TRBV12-4 to TRBJ1-1; D call uncertain. The receptor was derived from an adult in good health. Specimen: peripheral blood, collected on day 0 of AZD1222 vaccination. CDR3 nucleotides: TGTGCCAGCAGTTTAGTATTATCCACTGAAGCTTTCTTT. Amino acids: CASSLVLSTEAFF.